The present T cell receptor (beta chain) was sequenced within a study of cytomegalovirus exposure and HLA in healthy donors. A multiplex PCR was run with 60 Vbeta primers and 13 Jbeta primers. Data came from immunoSEQ multiplex PCR; TCRdb stores just in-frame clones and leaves some out. The data show roughly 220,000 clones, more than 65% seen once. As for this clone: Its antigen remains unidentified.

Overall study findings and caveats: Rarity characterized most TCR sequences, yet some public TCRs appeared in many donors.

Germline V lookup: CDR1 SGHRS, CDR2 YFSETQ. The CDR3 contains 15 residues. The J segment lost 7 bases and the V segment lost 4 bases, leaving 12 bases of the junction unmatched. The sequence came from a man in his fifties or sixties in good health and CMV-seronegative. The gene calls are TRBV5-1 and TRBJ2-3, with TRBD2 matching over 7 bases. Sequencing was carried out using PBMCs. The CDR3 DNA reads TGCGCCAGCAGCGTCCCCAGGGAGGGCTCGAATACGCAGTATTTT. This translates into CASSVPREGSNTQYF. Based on the CDR3 plus reference TRBV5-1 and TRBJ2-3, the full variable domain is KAGVTQTPRYLIKTRGQQVTLSCSPISGHRSVSWYQQTPGQGLQFLFEYFSETQRNKGNFPGRFSGRQFSNSRSEMNVSTLELGDSALYLCASSVPREGSNTQYFGPGTRLTVL.